The next 24 T cell receptor beta chains were all read from a single sample in a study of shared clonotypes between healthy human individuals (dated by TCRdb to 2020 to 2022). CD8 naive samples were CD45RO-negative cells positively selected for CCR7, giving a CD45RA+CCR7+ population that excluded TemRA cells. Library creation used the immunoSEQ multiplex PCR assay. TCRdb limited this immuneACCESS table to in-frame rearrangements with V and J called. A share of clones is missing; checked studies link under half to unresolved V genes, and the rest is unexplained. Recorded for this sample are hundreds of thousands of clones; 90% to 98% of them occurred a single time. The ten largest clones take up approximately 0.2% of the sample. Material for sequencing was naive CD8+ T cells sorted from blood. Explained via the paper, the cell subset or site label denotes: CD45RA+CCR7+. The receptors here all came from a young man in good health.

As regards this clone: The sample carries other DNA sequences with the same CDR3. The chain employs TRBV9 and TRBJ2-1; no firm D call. This CDR3 is built from 13 residues. Trimming removed 3 bases at V and 0 bases at J, with 4 bases between. CDR1 is SGDLS and CDR2 is YYNGEE in the germline V gene. CDR3 amino acids: CASSGSSYNEQFF. CDR3 nucleotides: TGTGCCAGCAGCGGGAGCTCCTACAATGAGCAGTTCTTC.

The V and J genes are TRBV19 and TRBJ2-3; 9 bases are a match to TRBD2. With 2 bases clipped from V and 4 bases from J, the junction kept 4 bases outside the gene matches. This CDR3 contains 15 residues. Germline assignment: CDR1 LNHDA and CDR2 SQIVND (reference sequence). For the CDR3, the DNA is TGTGCCAGTAGTATAATAGCGGGAGACCCAGATACGCAGTATTTT. Translation gives CASSIIAGDPDTQYF. Together with reference TRBV19 and TRBJ2-3, the CDR3 gives the full variable domain: DGGITQSPKYLFRKEGQNVTLSCEQNLNHDAMYWYRQDPGQGLRLIYYSQIVNDFQKGDIAEGYSVSREKKESFPLTVTSAQKNPTAFYLCASSIIAGDPDTQYFGPGTRLTVL.

This clone is a singleton in its sample. V is TRBV28 and J is TRBJ2-7, with a weak D call TRBD1 (5 bases). The germline gives CDR1 MDHEN, CDR2 SYDVKM. The ends were cut back, 8 bases at V and 2 bases at J, with 10 bases in the middle. The CDR3 length is 12 residues. The CDR3 DNA is TGTGCCAGCGGCCAGGGCGCCTACGAGCAGTACTTC. Amino acids: CASGQGAYEQYF.

The chain employs TRBV18 and TRBJ1-1; D uncertain. CDR1 and CDR2 (germline): KGHSH, LQKENI. This CDR3 has 17 residues. Between the trimmed V and J ends, which lost 1 base and 0 bases, there was a span of 15 bases. In DNA form, the CDR3 reads TGTGCCAGCTCACCACAGTTTTCACGGGTCATGAACACTGAAGCTTTCTTT. This gives the protein CASSPQFSRVMNTEAFF.

The gene calls are TRBV9 and TRBJ2-1; D perhaps matches TRBD1 (6 bases). CDR3 length: 15 residues. The germline gives CDR1 SGDLS, CDR2 YYNGEE. The V end lost 2 bases, the J end lost 0 bases, and 9 bases lay between the germline ends. Here the CDR3 DNA reads TGTGCCAGCAGCGTCTCCAGGGGCTCCTACAATGAGCAGTTCTTC. Protein product: CASSVSRGSYNEQFF.

As to this clone: Distinct nucleotide sequences in the sample also encode this CDR3. J is TRBJ2-7 and V is TRBV10-2; a weak D match, TRBD1 (6 bases). The CDR3 extends over 12 amino acids. Germline CDR1 WSHSY, CDR2 SAAADI. V was shortened by 6 bases and J by 4 bases, with 10 bases between the two germline ends. This CDR3 reads CASSDQGYEQYF. The CDR3 nucleotides are TGCGCCAGCAGCGATCAGGGGTACGAGCAGTACTTC.

The chain uses TRBV28 and TRBJ2-1; no clear D gene. The CDR3 covers 11 residues. V was shortened by 8 bases and J by 4 bases, with 6 bases between the two germline ends. From germline, CDR1 is MDHEN and CDR2 SYDVKM. The CDR3 DNA follows: TGTGCCAGCGGCTTGTACAATGAGCAGTTCTTC. It translates to CASGLYNEQFF. Drawing the rest from reference TRBV28 and TRBJ2-1, the complete variable domain is DVKVTQSSRYLVKRTGEKVFLECVQDMDHENMFWYRQDPGLGLRLIYFSYDVKMKEKGDIPEGYSVSREKKERFSLILESASTNQTSMYLCASGLYNEQFFGPGTRLTVL.

In its sample, this clone was seen once. The V and J genes are TRBV11-2 and TRBJ2-1, with TRBD2 matching 9 bases. CDR3 length: 15 amino acids. CDR1 is SGHAT, CDR2 FQNNGV, per germline. V dropped 6 bases and J dropped 6; count of bases not matched to a gene: 9. The CDR3 DNA follows: TGTGCCAGCAGAGCCGGGACTAGCAGTTCCAATGAGCAGTTCTTC. Translating it yields CASRAGTSSSNEQFF.

The chain has TRBV4-1 and TRBJ2-7, with D possibly being TRBD1 (5 bases). V lost 2 bases and J 3 bases, leaving 11 bases between the germline ends. This CDR3 is built from 14 residues. CDR1 and CDR2 (germline): MGHRA, YSYEKL. CDR3 sequence: CASSQQDSFYEQYF. CDR3 bases: TGCGCCAGCAGCCAACAAGACAGCTTCTACGAGCAGTACTTC.

The chain joins TRBV5-1 to TRBJ2-5; 7 nucleotides agree with TRBD2. CDR1 is SGHRS, CDR2 YFSETQ, per germline. CDR3 length: 16 residues. The V segment lost 2 bases and the J segment 1 base; nucleotides outside the gene matches: 8. CDR3 region: CASSFTLGGIQETQYF. The DNA of the CDR3 is TGCGCCAGCAGCTTCACCCTCGGGGGGATCCAAGAGACCCAGTACTTC.

With regard to this clone: Within the sample, other DNA sequences also encode this same CDR3. The chain couples TRBV10-1 to TRBJ2-1; a weak D match, TRBD2 (7 bases). The V end lost 3 bases, the J end lost 2 bases, and 8 bases lay between the germline ends. The CDR3 has 14 amino acids. The germline gives CDR1 WNHNN, CDR2 SYGVQD (reference sequence). Here the CDR3 DNA reads TGCGCCAGCAGTGACGGGGGGCCCTACAATGAGCAGTTCTTC. It yields the protein CASSDGGPYNEQFF.

As for this clone: Other DNA sequences in the same sample also yield this CDR3. CDR3 DNA: TGTGCCATCAGCTTTGATCGCTCCTACGAGCAGTACTTC. Protein product: CAISFDRSYEQYF. The chain couples TRBV10-3 to TRBJ2-7; D not certain. Germline V gene data show CDR1 as ENHRY and CDR2 as SYGVKD. Trimming shortened V by 6 bases and J by 0 bases, and 9 bases separated the two germline ends. The CDR3 has 13 residues.

The chain uses TRBV18 and TRBJ1-1; no definite D call. The length of the CDR3 is 13 residues. The germline V and J ends were trimmed by 1 base and 7 bases, with 10 bases remaining between them. Germline-derived CDR1 and CDR2 are KGHSH and LQKENI. CDR3 in DNA: TGTGCCAGCTCACCACTGACGGGAGATGAAGCTTTCTTT. Its protein product is CASSPLTGDEAFF.

This clone was counted once. The J gene is TRBJ2-3, the V gene TRBV18; D gene unclear. Germline CDR1 reads KGHSH; CDR2 reads LQKENI. There are 16 residues in the CDR3. V was pared by 3 bases and J by 4 bases, with 17 bases between. The CDR3 DNA reads as TGTGCCAGCTCACCCGACCCGGGCCAAAGCGCAGATACGCAGTATTTT. This encodes CASSPDPGQSADTQYF.

V and J are TRBV27 and TRBJ2-7, with 7 positions matching TRBD1. After removal of 5 bases from V and 5 bases from J, the junction contained 9 bases not matched to a gene. Germline values: CDR1 MNHEY, CDR2 SMNVEV (reference sequence). This CDR3 has 14 amino acids. In DNA form, the CDR3 reads TGTGCCAGCAGTCCAGGGACAGCCGGCAACGAGCAGTACTTC. Translation gives CASSPGTAGNEQYF.

This clone was seen at least ten times. The chain carries TRBV29-1 and TRBJ2-1; 12 nucleotides align to TRBD2. This CDR3 is built from 15 residues. The germline V gene has CDR1 SQVTM and CDR2 ANQGSEA. J lost 7 bases, V lost 0 bases, and 4 bases had no gene match. The CDR3 DNA follows: TGCAGCGTTGAAGAGGCTAGCGGGAGGGAAAATGAGCAGTTCTTC. The encoded protein is CSVEEASGRENEQFF.

The V and J genes are TRBV29-1 and TRBJ2-1, with 7 bases identical to TRBD2. The length of the CDR3 is 14 residues. The V gene's germline CDR1 is SQVTM and CDR2 ANQGSEA. The V gene end was trimmed by 6 bases and the J gene end by 4 bases; junction bases not matched to a gene: 9. The DNA of the CDR3 is TGCAGCGTGACGGGACTATCTATTTACAATGAGCAGTTCTTC. As protein: CSVTGLSIYNEQFF.

The rearrangement joins TRBV7-9 to TRBJ2-7, with 9 bases aligning to TRBD1. Germline V gives CDR1 SEHNR, CDR2 FQNEAQ (reference sequence). CDR3 size: 14 residues. The V gene end was trimmed by 6 bases and the J gene end by 2 bases; junction bases not matched to a gene: 5. DNA of the CDR3: TGTGCCAGCAGATCCACAGGGGGCCCCTACGAGCAGTACTTC. It specifies CASRSTGGPYEQYF.

This chain connects TRBV11-2 to TRBJ2-1; TRBD2 matches at 10 bases. V lost 1 base, J lost 4 bases, and 10 bases stayed unmatched. The germline CDR1 and CDR2 sequences are SGHAT and FQNNGV. The CDR3 is made up of 18 amino acids. In nucleotides, the CDR3 is TGTGCCAGCAGCTTAGTGAGGGCTAGCGGGAGCAGATACAATGAGCAGTTCTTC. Amino acid sequence: CASSLVRASGSRYNEQFF.

The J gene is TRBJ2-7, the V gene TRBV4-1, with 7 nucleotides matching TRBD1. CDR3 size: 14 residues. V was clipped by 2 bases and J by 0 bases; unmatched bases: 1. Germline V CDR1 and CDR2: MGHRA, YSYEKL. The DNA for the CDR3 is TGCGCCAGCAGCCAAACAGGGGTCTCCTACGAGCAGTACTTC. The encoded protein is CASSQTGVSYEQYF.

This clone was recorded only once. The rearrangement links TRBV6-5 to TRBJ2-1; D may correspond to TRBD1 or TRBD2 (5 bases each). This CDR3 comprises 16 residues. Germline V lookup: CDR1 MNHEY, CDR2 SVGAGI. V was shortened by 2 bases and J by 8 bases, with 19 bases between the two germline ends. CDR3 amino acids: CASSYAPLGAGDEQFF. The CDR3 DNA reads TGTGCCAGCAGTTACGCACCCCTTGGGGCGGGCGATGAGCAGTTCTTC.

The chain has TRBV5-4 and TRBJ2-1, with 9 bases aligning to TRBD1. This CDR3 region has 15 residues. Germline V lookup: CDR1 SGHNT, CDR2 YYREEE (reference sequence). V trimming: 4 bases; J trimming: 5 bases; junction bases outside the gene matches: 7. The CDR3: CASSLPGQGNNEQFF. The CDR3 DNA reads as TGTGCCAGCAGCCTTCCAGGACAGGGGAACAATGAGCAGTTCTTC.

This chain joins TRBV2 and TRBJ2-3; D unclear. The CDR3 is 10 amino acids. Between the trimmed V and J ends, which lost 7 bases and 6 bases, there was a span of 5 bases. Per germline, CDR1 SNHLY and CDR2 FYNNEI. The CDR3 protein is CASTLDTQYF. In DNA, the CDR3 is TGTGCCAGCACTCTTGATACGCAGTATTTT.

The V call is TRBV13, the J call TRBJ2-7, with D perhaps matching TRBD1 or TRBD2 (5 bases each). Trimming took off 2 bases at V and 6 bases at J, with 14 bases between the two ends. The germline V gene encodes CDR1 PRHDT and CDR2 FYEKMQ (reference sequence). The CDR3 loop spans 14 amino acids. CDR3 nucleotide sequence: TGTGCCAGCAGCTTAAACCCCGGGGCGCGCGAGCAGTACTTC. Its protein product is CASSLNPGAREQYF.